This T cell receptor beta chain comes out of a study of blood T cell repertoires in COVID-19. For the study at large: The United States, Italy and Spain supplied acute and convalescent COVID-19 samples. PBMCs, B-cell-depleted T cells, or T cells provided the cDNA or gDNA that made up the material.

The CDR3 consists of 16 residues. Between the trimmed V and J ends, which lost 7 bases and 6 bases, there was a span of 22 bases. In this sample, this clone turned up a few times. Authors' data handling: Amplification from reference gene primers served as the basis for estimated nucleated cell counts. Sequencing used immunoSEQ multiplex PCR; TCRdb keeps in-frame clones, though not all of them. V, J and clone size reflect that table, while D and trimming were determined from the DNA. Of 140,000 to 150,000 clones listed, 80% are singletons. The chain carries TRBV23-1 and TRBJ1-5; D may be TRBD1 (5 bases). TRBV23-1 belongs to the ORF category, with a function that is uncertain. The sequencing sample was made of peripheral blood. The TCR originated in a man aged 55 to 70 with active or convalescent COVID-19. The chain's CDR3 is CASILQAVVIVQPQHF. The CDR3 region has the DNA TGCGCCAGCATTTTACAGGCGGTTGTAATAGTTCAGCCCCAGCATTTT.